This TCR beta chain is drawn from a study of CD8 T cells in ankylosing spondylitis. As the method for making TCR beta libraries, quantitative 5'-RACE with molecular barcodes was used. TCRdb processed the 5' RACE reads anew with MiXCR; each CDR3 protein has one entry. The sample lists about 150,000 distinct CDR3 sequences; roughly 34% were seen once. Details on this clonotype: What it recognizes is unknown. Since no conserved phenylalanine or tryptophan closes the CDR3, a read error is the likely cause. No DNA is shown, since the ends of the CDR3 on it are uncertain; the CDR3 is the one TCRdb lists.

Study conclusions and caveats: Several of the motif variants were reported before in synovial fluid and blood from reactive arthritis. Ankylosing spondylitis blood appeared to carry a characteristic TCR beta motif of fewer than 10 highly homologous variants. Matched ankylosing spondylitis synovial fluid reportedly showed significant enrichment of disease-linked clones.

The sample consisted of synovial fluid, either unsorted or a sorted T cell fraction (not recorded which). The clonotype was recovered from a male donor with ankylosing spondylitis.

The CDR3 region is CASSFLTGGTQSL. This sequence joins TRBV27 and TRBJ2-1; TRBD2, the D gene given by the table, was not confirmed from the DNA. The CDR3 totals 13 residues, both ends included. From germline, CDR1 is MNHEY and CDR2 SMNVEV (reference sequence).